This TCR beta chain was recorded in a study of neurological immune-mediated disorders. TCRdb re-called the 5' RACE reads through MiXCR, storing one row per CDR3 protein. The sample contains 70,000 to 90,000 distinct CDR3 sequences, 5% to 5.5% of which appear only once. Germline CDR1 and CDR2: SGHDT and YYEEEE. V shed 1 base and J shed 2 bases, with 7 bases lying between them. This CDR3 has 14 amino acids. This clonotype was observed many times. The clonotype was recovered from a woman in her twenties or thirties with multiple sclerosis. The genes are TRBV5-6 and TRBJ1-5; D not certain. The sequencing sample was made of PBMCs. The CDR3 DNA reads TGTGCCAGCAGCTTGAACGGTGGCAATCAGCCCCAGCATTTT. Translation gives CASSLNGGNQPQHF.